Listed here are 2 T cell receptor beta chains from one sample, sequenced in a study of tumor-infiltrating lymphocytes in primary liver carcinoma. Both blood RNA, taken from unsorted whole blood, and germline DNA were extracted. Researchers generated TCR beta cDNA from approximately 0.55 ug of total RNA, relying on a constant-region primer. Libraries for TCR beta were built through three nested multiplex PCR rounds, which together made up a slightly modified ARM-PCR procedure. Forward primers for TRBV1-TRBV30 and a C-beta reverse primer served the first two PCR rounds, at about 11 cycles each. MiXCR was run by TCRdb on the multiplex PCR reads, yielding one entry per CDR3 protein. The table records about 180,000 distinct CDR3 sequences, approximately 60% of them present only once. Sequenced material: peripheral blood. All receptors come from a man between 40 and 49 years old with primary liver carcinoma and hepatitis B virus infection.

The chain uses TRBV6-1 and TRBJ2-7; 10 nucleotides line up with TRBD2. V was pared by 2 bases and J by 7 bases, with 5 bases of the junction left unmatched. CDR1 and CDR2 (germline): MNHNS, SASEGT. This CDR3 is 14 amino acids long. CDR3 bases: TGTGCCAGCAGTGAAATAGCGGGGGGATATGAGCAGTACTTC. This encodes CASSEIAGGYEQYF.

The V call is TRBV10-3, the J call TRBJ2-1, with 8 bases aligning to TRBD2. The trim removed 6 bases at V and 0 bases at J, leaving 7 bases unmatched. In germline, CDR1 is ENHRY, CDR2 SYGVKD. The length of the CDR3 is 16 residues. The CDR3 DNA reads TGTGCCATCAGCCTTTCAGCGGGAGACTCCTACAATGAGCAGTTCTTC. Its protein is CAISLSAGDSYNEQFF.